This TCR beta chain was profiled in a study of breast tumors, draining lymph nodes, adjacent tissues. Broader study findings: Tumors had less TCR diversity than lymph nodes, more than nontumor tissue. Data fit most tumor T cells coming from lymph node, expanding in tumor.

This clonotype was detected ten times or more. Its antigen is currently unknown. The lymph nodes were axillary draining lymph nodes from breast cancer patients. The CDR3 is made up of 15 amino acids. Germline V gives CDR1 SGHDN, CDR2 FVKESK. The ends lost 2 bases at V and 3 bases at J; junction bases unmatched: 3. In TCRdb, the multiplex PCR reads were re-called with MiXCR into one record per CDR3 protein. The sample yields some 150,000 distinct CDR3 sequences, about a fifth seen once. This TCR derives from a female donor with breast cancer. Some clones in this sample may be carry-over from other donors' samples. The rearrangement uses TRBV14 and TRBJ2-3; 9 nucleotides line up with TRBD1. The sample taken for sequencing was axillary lymph node tissue. CDR3 region: CASSQRTGVTDTQYF. DNA for the CDR3: TGTGCCAGCAGCCAAAGGACAGGGGTGACAGATACGCAGTATTTT.